This T cell receptor (beta chain) was found in a study of T cells in Graves' hyperthyroidism and ophthalmopathy. Study-wide results and caveats: From stable hyperthyroidism, ophthalmopathy was separated by a 13 V-J model.

In its sample, this clonotype was seen many times. No antigen is known for it. The germline V gene has CDR1 MRHNA and CDR2 SNTAGT. This CDR3 contains 14 residues. Trimming at V came to 4 bases and at J to 1 base, leaving 4 bases not matched to a gene. Over 18 months, lack of ophthalmopathy progression marked Graves' hyperthyroidism as stable. Diagnoses were established using clinical symptoms, serum thyroxine and TRAb, thyroid ultrasound and orbital computed tomography. Amplification yielded TCR beta CDR3 regions, with RNA transcripts as the source. TCR CDR3 regions were first amplified by RT-PCR with HTBI primers. TCRdb called the multiplex PCR reads again in MiXCR, with one record for every CDR3 protein. The sample holds about 540,000 distinct CDR3 sequences, around 46% seen once.

The sequenced sample was peripheral blood or thyroid tissue (not recorded which). This TCR derives from a woman between 18 and 29 years old with Graves' hyperthyroidism. The chain combines TRBV6-4 with TRBJ2-7, with 7 bases identical to TRBD1. CDR3 DNA: TGTGCCAGCAGTGCCCAGACAGGGTCCTACGAGCAGTACTTC. Translating gives CASSAQTGSYEQYF.